Below, 14 T cell receptor beta chains from the same sample are listed, as sequenced in a study of PD-1 blockade in classical Hodgkin lymphoma. TCRdb keeps only in-frame clones here, not all; method: immunoSEQ multiplex PCR. The table includes tens of thousands of clones, approximately 92% detected once. With no exception, relapse followed autologous stem cell transplantation in all patients, and brentuximab vedotin exposure varied. The input for sequencing was peripheral blood mononuclear cells (PBMCs), taken before the second cycle of nivolumab. Receptors originate from a human donor with classical Hodgkin lymphoma.

The chain carries TRBV6-1 and TRBJ2-7, with 7 bases that match TRBD2. This CDR3 region has 12 residues. Germline CDR1 reads MNHNS; CDR2 reads SASEGT. J gave up 2 bases and V 6 bases, and 1 base lay outside the gene matches. CDR3 in amino acids: CASRRETYEQYF. In DNA, the CDR3 is TGTGCCAGCAGGCGGGAGACCTACGAGCAGTACTTC.

The V call is TRBV5-1, the J call TRBJ1-2; D might be TRBD1 (6 bases). CDR3 length: 13 amino acids. CDR1 and CDR2 from the germline V gene are SGHRS and YFSETQ. Trimming took off 0 bases at V and 6 bases at J, with 9 bases between the two ends. This CDR3 is CASSLAGVNGYTF. Written as DNA, the CDR3 is TGCGCCAGCAGCTTGGCAGGGGTCAATGGCTACACCTTC. The whole variable domain, remainder taken from reference TRBV5-1 and TRBJ1-2, is KAGVTQTPRYLIKTRGQQVTLSCSPISGHRSVSWYQQTPGQGLQFLFEYFSETQRNKGNFPGRFSGRQFSNSRSEMNVSTLELGDSALYLCASSLAGVNGYTFGSGTRLTVV.

The chain has TRBV27 and TRBJ2-4; D perhaps matches TRBD1 (7 bases). The CDR3 is 12 residues long. CDR1 and CDR2 (germline): MNHEY, SMNVEV (reference sequence). V lost 2 bases to trimming and J lost 9 bases, with 8 bases between them. The CDR3 DNA reads as TGTGCCAGCAGTTTACAGGGGGGCATTCAGTACTTC. Translation: CASSLQGGIQYF.

The chain joins TRBV6-4 to TRBJ1-6, with 7 nucleotides matching TRBD1. The CDR3 length is 18 residues. CDR1 is MRHNA and CDR2 is SNTAGT in the germline V gene. With V trimmed by 3 bases and J by 1 base, 9 bases remained unmatched. CDR3 bases: TGTGCCAGCAGTGATAATCGACAGGGTGTGTCCTATAATTCACCCCTCCACTTT. Translation gives CASSDNRQGVSYNSPLHF.

V usage is TRBV27 and J usage is TRBJ1-5; a possible D gene is TRBD1 (5 bases). Trimming took 1 base from V and 3 from J, leaving 13 bases between them. The CDR3 has 16 residues. Germline V lookup: CDR1 MNHEY, CDR2 SMNVEV (reference sequence). CDR3: CASSLWGRGNNQPQHF. The CDR3 nucleotides read TGTGCCAGCAGTTTATGGGGGAGGGGAAACAATCAGCCCCAGCATTTT.

This clone was counted once. This chain connects TRBV7-9 to TRBJ2-7; possibly TRBD2 for D (6 bases). This CDR3 has 14 amino acids. The germline gives CDR1 SEHNR, CDR2 FQNEAQ (reference sequence). V was pared by 5 bases and J by 2 bases, with 13 bases between. CDR3 DNA: TGTGCCAGCAGCCCTATAGCGGACCCCTACGAGCAGTACTTC. Translated: CASSPIADPYEQYF. Full variable domain (remainder filled in from reference TRBV7-9 and TRBJ2-7): DTGVSQNPRHKITKRGQNVTFRCDPISEHNRLYWYRQTLGQGPEFLTYFQNEAQLEKSRLLSDRFSAERPKGSFSTLEIQRTEQGDSAMYLCASSPIADPYEQYFGPGTRLTVT.

CDR3 region: CASRRPSTDTQYF. The CDR3 DNA sequence: TGTGCCAGCAGACGCCCCTCGACAGATACGCAGTATTTT. The rearrangement uses TRBV28 and TRBJ2-3, with unresolved D. The CDR3 covers 13 residues. Trimming shortened V by 6 bases and J by 3 bases, and 10 bases separated the two germline ends. Germline V lookup: CDR1 MDHEN, CDR2 SYDVKM. The whole variable domain, remainder taken from reference TRBV28 and TRBJ2-3, is DVKVTQSSRYLVKRTGEKVFLECVQDMDHENMFWYRQDPGLGLRLIYFSYDVKMKEKGDIPEGYSVSREKKERFSLILESASTNQTSMYLCASRRPSTDTQYFGPGTRLTVL.

This sequence joins TRBV19 and TRBJ1-5; D not certain. Trimming left V 1 base short and J 5 bases short, with 12 bases between. Germline V gives CDR1 LNHDA, CDR2 SQIVND (reference sequence). The CDR3 contains 15 residues. CDR3 nucleotide sequence: TGTGCCAGTAGTATAGCCGGAGGGAGCGATCAGCCCCAGCATTTT. It codes for CASSIAGGSDQPQHF.

V usage is TRBV7-9 and J usage is TRBJ2-1; D possibly matches TRBD1 or TRBD2 (6 bases each). The CDR3 covers 15 residues. V lost 4 bases and J lost 6, with 16 bases in between. Germline loops: CDR1 SEHNR, CDR2 FQNEAQ (reference sequence). CDR3 DNA: TGTGCCAGCAGCTCTTTAGGGGGTAGCGGCAATGAGCAGTTCTTC. Encoded protein: CASSSLGGSGNEQFF.

The CDR3 here is CAISESFGRPEQFF. The CDR3 bases are TGTGCCATCAGTGAGTCTTTTGGTAGACCTGAGCAGTTCTTC. The chain links TRBV10-3 to TRBJ2-1; the D is unclear. The germline V and J ends were trimmed by 0 bases and 9 bases, with 12 bases remaining between them. CDR1 and CDR2 from the germline V gene are ENHRY and SYGVKD. This CDR3 contains 14 residues.

The chain recombines TRBV4-2 with TRBJ2-1, with TRBD2 matching 10 bases. The CDR3 is made up of 19 amino acids. Unmatched junction bases numbered 18, after V lost 5 bases and J lost 5 bases. Germline CDR1 is LGHNA and CDR2 is YNFKEQ. The CDR3 here is CASSTSGRATPNTHNEQFF. For the CDR3, the DNA is TGTGCCAGCAGCACAAGCGGGAGGGCAACCCCAAACACACACAATGAGCAGTTCTTC.

The chain couples TRBV2 to TRBJ2-5; D not certain. The CDR3 runs to 11 residues. Trimming shortened V by 6 bases and J by 13 bases, and 15 bases separated the two germline ends. Germline-derived CDR1 and CDR2 are SNHLY and FYNNEI. CDR3 coding DNA: TGTGCCAGCAGCGAGACGAGTGCCCGGTACTTC. Its translation is CASSETSARYF.

The CDR3 nucleotides read TGTGCCAGCAGTTTCTCCAATCAGCCCCAGCATTTT. It translates to CASSFSNQPQHF. V usage is TRBV27 and J usage is TRBJ1-5; D is unclear. Trimming pared 3 bases from V and 3 bases from J, leaving 3 bases between. Germline V CDR1 and CDR2: MNHEY, SMNVEV (reference sequence). The CDR3 totals 12 residues.

The V gene is TRBV7-2, the J gene TRBJ2-7, with D uncertain. Between the trimmed V and J ends, which lost 5 bases and 3 bases, there was a span of 14 bases. In germline, CDR1 is SGHTA, CDR2 FQGNSA. The CDR3 loop spans 14 amino acids. The CDR3 protein is CASSVSRGGYEQYF. The CDR3 DNA follows: TGTGCCAGCAGCGTCAGTAGAGGCGGCTACGAGCAGTACTTC.